This TCR beta chain was captured by sequencing in a study of sequential checkpoint blockade in melanoma. Treatment specified: randomized to nivolumab then ipilimumab (arm A) or the reverse (arm B). Losses at the gene ends were 0 bases for V and 1 base for J; bases not matched to a gene: 2. The germline V gene encodes CDR1 SGHRS and CDR2 YFSETQ. This CDR3 has 15 amino acids. The repertoire was sequenced with immunoSEQ multiplex PCR; TCRdb's copy has only in-frame clones and lacks some. This sample has fewer than 25,000 clones, with around 80% found just once. The source of this sequence is a human donor with melanoma. Sequencing was performed on CD8+ T cells sorted from blood (inferred from file names), taken from a patient given nivolumab and ipilimumab in sequence. The chain is built from TRBV5-1 and TRBJ2-3, with 7 nucleotides matching TRBD1. The CDR3 reads CASSLGQGGTDTQYF. CDR3 sequence (DNA): TGCGCCAGCAGCTTGGGACAGGGAGGCACAGATACGCAGTATTTT.